These T cell receptor beta chains were read from a single sample in a study of CD8 T cells in ankylosing spondylitis. MiXCR, applied by TCRdb to the 5' RACE reads, yields one record per CDR3 protein. The sample shows under 250,000 distinct CDR3 sequences, roughly a tenth of them seen only once. Material for sequencing was blood, either unsorted or a sorted T cell fraction (not recorded which). Every receptor here comes from a male donor with ankylosing spondylitis or in good health (not recorded which). CDR3s include the opening cysteine and the closing phenylalanine or tryptophan. The order of the fields is J gene, D gene, V gene, clone size, CDR3 DNA, CDR3 protein. A D gene is named only where the DNA matches it firmly. Clone size appears in some rows only: once, few, many, or a class for an expanded clone.

>TRBJ2-3|TRBD1|TRBV6-4|many
TGTGCCAGCAGTGACGGACAGGGGGCAGATACGCAGTATTTT
CASSDGQGADTQYF
>TRBJ1-1|NA|TRBV5-1|few
TGCGCCAGCAGCTTGGAATTCAATAGTAACACTGAAGCTTTCTTT
CASSLEFNSNTEAFF
>TRBJ1-5|TRBD1|TRBV7-6|many
TGTGCCAGCAGCTTACCGGACAGGAAAGACAATCAGCCCCAGCATTTT
CASSLPDRKDNQPQHF
>TRBJ2-2|NA|TRBV5-1|many
TGCGCCAGCAGCTTGCGGGTGACAGATGGGACCGGGGAGCTGTTTTTT
CASSLRVTDGTGELFF
>TRBJ1-1|NA|TRBV5-1|NA
TGCGCCAGCAGCTTGGTTGGGGTCAGAGGGGACACTGAAGCTTTCTTT
CASSLVGVRGDTEAFF
>TRBJ2-1|NA|TRBV12-3/TRBV12-4|many
TGTGCCAGCAGTTTAGGGCTACCCACCTCCAATGAGCAGTTCTTC
CASSLGLPTSNEQFF
>TRBJ1-3|NA|TRBV29-1|NA
TGCAGCGTTGACTCGGGCTCTGGAAACACCATATATTTT
CSVDSGSGNTIYF
>TRBJ2-7|NA|TRBV7-2|many
TGTGCCAGCAGCTTATCCCCCAAGACTTTC
CASSLSPKTF
>TRBJ2-2|NA|TRBV3-1|many
TGTGCCAGCAGCTCCCGAGCGATAGGAACCGGGGAGCTGTTTTTT
CASSSRAIGTGELFF
>TRBJ2-3|TRBD2|TRBV7-3|many
TGTGCCAGCAGCTTAGAGGGACTAGGGACAGATACGCAGTATTTT
CASSLEGLGTDTQYF
>TRBJ1-1|NA|TRBV28|many
TGTGCCAGCAGTCCGCTAATTACCCTGGACGGTTCTGAAGCTTTCTTT
CASSPLITLDGSEAFF
>TRBJ1-4|NA|TRBV3-1|many
TGTGCCAGCAGCCAAAGCGGGGTGAGGTCCGCCGGGGAACTGTTTTTT
CASSQSGVRSAGELFF
>TRBJ1-1|TRBD1|TRBV6-1|many
TGTGCCAGCAGAGACTTTGGACAGGCGAACACTGAAGCTTTCTTT
CASRDFGQANTEAFF
>TRBJ2-1|NA|TRBV5-1|many
TGCGCCAGCAGCTTGGGCAGGGGAGACAATGAGCAGTTCTTC
CASSLGRGDNEQFF
>TRBJ2-7|NA|TRBV15|many
TGTGCCACCAGCGGGGGGGACAGCAGCTACGAGCAGTACTTC
CATSGGDSSYEQYF
>TRBJ2-4|NA|TRBV7-2|NA
TGTGCCAGCAGCTGGACATCTTCCCTAGCCAAAAACATTCAGTACTTC
CASSWTSSLAKNIQYF
>TRBJ1-6|TRBD1|TRBV5-1|many
TGCGCCAGCAGCTTGGATACAGGGGGAAATTCACCCCTCCACTTT
CASSLDTGGNSPLHF
>TRBJ2-1|NA|TRBV5-1|many
TGCGCCAGCAGCTTGGGGGGATCTCAGGGGAATGAGCAGTTCTTC
CASSLGGSQGNEQFF